This TCR beta chain was captured by sequencing in a study of blood T cells in healthy people across ages. The CDR3 has 13 amino acids. V lost 5 bases and J lost 11; bases outside the gene matches: 12. From germline, CDR1 is SQVTM and CDR2 ANQGSEA. Then a second PCR, running roughly 7 to 12 cycles, was carried out with a sample-barcoded 5' primer and a J-beta primer mix. TCRdb processed the 5' RACE reads anew with MiXCR; each CDR3 protein has one entry. The sample lists about 2 million distinct CDR3 sequences, roughly 52% occurring once. The sample was blood. The chain has TRBV29-1 and TRBJ2-5; 9 bases match TRBD1. The TCR was taken from a woman aged 40 to 55 in good health. The CDR3 nucleotides are TGCAGCGTTAGCCGGGACAGGGCTAATGAGCAGTACTTC. This codes for CSVSRDRANEQYF.